This T cell receptor beta chain was documented in a study of OX40 agonist ivuxolimab in advanced cancers. On the study more broadly: People who had prior anti-PD-1, anti-PD-L1 or anti-CTLA-4 therapy could take part, and about 37% had some.

Points on this clone: Its antigen is not identified.

V lost 4 bases to trimming and J lost 2 bases; unmatched junction nucleotides: 2. The CDR3 sequence is 13 residues long. Per germline, CDR1 MNHEY and CDR2 SMNVEV (reference sequence). Repertoires were generated with immunoSEQ multiplex PCR, while TCRdb's copy carries only in-frame clones and drops some. The profile covers about 63,000 clones, with approximately 92% appearing a single time and about 12% taken by the ten largest. Study results and limitations: The average count of expanded clones was higher among CD8+ T cells than among CD4+.

This TCR derives from an adult with an advanced solid tumor such as melanoma, head and neck, liver or kidney cancer. The chain combines TRBV27 with TRBJ2-7; 7 nucleotides align to TRBD2. The material sequenced was CD4+ or CD8+ T cells sorted from blood, taken in a trial of the OX40 agonist ivuxolimab. DNA of the CDR3: TGTGCCAGCAGTTCACTAGCGCCCTACGAGCAGTACTTC. Amino acid sequence: CASSSLAPYEQYF.